This T cell receptor beta chain was obtained from a study of blood T cell repertoires in COVID-19. Study background: The United States, Italy and Spain were the sources of the acute and convalescent COVID-19 samples.

Using immunoSEQ multiplex PCR, the repertoire was profiled, and TCRdb retains in-frame clones only, with some absent. This sample has around 320,000 clones; roughly 90% occur once, and the top ten carry 2.9%. This CDR3 region has 14 residues. Deletions cut 5 bases from V and 4 bases from J, with 11 bases between. In germline, CDR1 is SEHNR, CDR2 FQNEAQ (reference sequence). For this clone: Within the sample, other DNA sequences also encode this same CDR3.

The sequenced sample was PBMCs or T cells enriched from blood (not recorded which). This chain joins TRBV7-9 and TRBJ1-4; maybe TRBD1 (5 bases). The receptor comes from a woman aged 50 to 60 who had been exposed to COVID-19. The CDR3 sequence: CASSRTGDNEKLFF. The CDR3 DNA sequence: TGTGCCAGCAGCAGAACAGGAGATAATGAAAAACTGTTTTTT.